The entry below describes one T cell receptor beta chain. Its antigen is still unknown. Profiled with immunoSEQ multiplex PCR; TCRdb holds only in-frame clones, not every one. This table has under 1 million clones, about 97% appearing once. Terminally differentiated effector memory CD45RA+ cells were excluded by CCR7 positive selection of CD45RO-negative cells. The record originates from a study of shared clonotypes between healthy human individuals. The wider study: Aged between 18 and 49, the donors were a couple of women and three men. Three CD4 naive, three CD4 memory, two CD8 naive and one CD8 memory plate were used per donor. The study's findings and limits: Since donors were few, the genetic and exposure-history diversity represented was limited. Non-shared clonotypes displayed generation probabilities falling below those of clonotypes present in all four donors.

CDR1 and CDR2 from the germline V gene are SGHRS and YFSETQ. The V gene end was trimmed by 7 bases and the J gene end by 12 bases; junction bases not matched to a gene: 5. The CDR3 totals 11 residues. The chain uses TRBV5-1 and TRBJ2-1; 9 nucleotides match TRBD1. The sample consisted of naive CD8+ T cells sorted from blood. The source of this sequence is a man between 25 and 39 years old in good health. CDR3: CASRDRAVQFF. The CDR3 nucleotides read TGCGCCAGCCGGGACAGGGCAGTGCAGTTCTTC.